The clone carrying this T cell receptor beta chain was seen a handful of times. The data belong to a study of blood T cell repertoires in COVID-19. Study context: Sites in the United States, Italy and Spain provided acute and convalescent COVID-19 samples. Sources were T cells, B-cell-depleted T cells, or PBMCs; the material itself was cDNA or gDNA.

Authors' processing steps: Estimates of nucleated cell counts were drawn from the amplification of reference gene primers. Sequenced by immunoSEQ multiplex PCR; TCRdb stores in-frame clones only, minus some. That table supplies the V and J calls and clone size; D and trimming were determined from the DNA. The sample consists of around 180,000 clones, 86% of them appearing once. Trimming removed 7 bases from V and 4 bases from J, with 10 bases in between. Germline lookup yields CDR1 LNHDA and CDR2 SQIVND (reference sequence). The CDR3 runs 12 residues. The chain carries TRBV19 and TRBJ1-1; D ambiguous. The sequence was collected from an older man with active or convalescent COVID-19. Sequencing was carried out using peripheral blood. As DNA, the CDR3 is TGTGCCAGTACTCCGCGCGGCACTGAAGCTTTCTTT. Translated: CASTPRGTEAFF.